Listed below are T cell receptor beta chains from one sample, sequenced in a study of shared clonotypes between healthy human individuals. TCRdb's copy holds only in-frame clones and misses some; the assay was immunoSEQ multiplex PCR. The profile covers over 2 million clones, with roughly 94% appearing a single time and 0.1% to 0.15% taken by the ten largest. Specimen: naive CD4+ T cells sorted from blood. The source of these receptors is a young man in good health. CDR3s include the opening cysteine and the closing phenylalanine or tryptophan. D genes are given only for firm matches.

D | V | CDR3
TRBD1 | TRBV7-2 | CASSQNRGSGNTIYF
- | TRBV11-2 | CASTRRAANYGYTF
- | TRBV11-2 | CASSLGTAYEQYF
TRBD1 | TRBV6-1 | CASSPGQGFYGYTF
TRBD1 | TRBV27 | CASSLGTGGPYEQYF
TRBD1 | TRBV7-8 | CASSRGQGAAYEQYF
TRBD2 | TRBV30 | CAWSVFVGLAGSKQYF
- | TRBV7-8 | CASSREGFSNQPQHF
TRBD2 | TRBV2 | CASSVSASGWSSYNEQFF
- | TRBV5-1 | CASSFSPDTEAFF
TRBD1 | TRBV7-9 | CASSLGTGGTSISYEQYF
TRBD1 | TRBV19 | CASMGTGSSYNEQFF
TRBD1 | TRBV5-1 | CASSSPRQGGEKLFF
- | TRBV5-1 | CASRVAKGQSADTQYF
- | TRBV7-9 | CASSLLGPAYEQYF
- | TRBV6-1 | CASSVGRLGDTQYF
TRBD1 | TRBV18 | CASSPTGPKSSYEQYF
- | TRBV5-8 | CASSLEQPGAQYF
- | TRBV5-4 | CASSLGRVSGANVLTF
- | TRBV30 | CAWSGNRRGAHEKLFF
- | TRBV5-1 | CASSLDGLSTGDTEAFF
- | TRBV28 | CASSFTGSYNEQFF
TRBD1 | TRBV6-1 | CASCDRGYSSYEQYF
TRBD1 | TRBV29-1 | CSVRGQGEYNEQFF
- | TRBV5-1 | CASSPGPAAYEQYF
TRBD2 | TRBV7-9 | CASSIPGRGAGELFF
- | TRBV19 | CASSIGIIGSPLHF
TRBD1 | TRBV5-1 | CASSRDRGSDTQYF
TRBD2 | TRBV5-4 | CASSRGTSFSSYNEQFF
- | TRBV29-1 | CSVDRGGETQYF
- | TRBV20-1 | CSADQETQYF
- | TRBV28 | CASSSGTPLTYEQYF
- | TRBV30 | CAWGGGENQPQHF
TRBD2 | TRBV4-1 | CASSQEQREHEQYF
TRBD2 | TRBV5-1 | CASRYGGEITDTQYF
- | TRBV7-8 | CASSLVVETQYF
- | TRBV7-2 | CASISRNRINYGYTF
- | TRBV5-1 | CASSSGLADTEAFF
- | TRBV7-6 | CASSSRYNEQFF
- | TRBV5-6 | CASSLGAAGELFF
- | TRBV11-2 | CASSEQGWAEAFF
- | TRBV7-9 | CASSWDLTHGYTF
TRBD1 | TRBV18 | CASSRTQGDTEAFF
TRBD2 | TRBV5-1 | CASSMGLAGTRQETQYF
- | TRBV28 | CASSPQTRSGNTIYF